The 13 T cell receptor beta chains listed next were all sequenced from one sample in a study of cytomegalovirus exposure and HLA in healthy donors. 60 Vbeta and 13 Jbeta primers were used in PCR. Assay: immunoSEQ multiplex PCR; the TCRdb copy retains only in-frame clones and omits some. Counted here are some 180,000 clones, around 77% occurring once; the ten biggest clones make up under 2%. The sample taken for sequencing was PBMCs. The receptors come from a woman aged 25 to 39 in good health and CMV-seronegative.

The V and J genes are TRBV25-1 and TRBJ2-7; 12 bases agree with TRBD2. Germline loops: CDR1 MGHDK, CDR2 SYGVNS. The length of the CDR3 is 14 residues. Losses at the gene ends were 8 bases for V and 8 bases for J; bases not matched to a gene: 10. The CDR3 loop is CASARTSGVSKQYF. The CDR3, as DNA: TGTGCCAGCGCTCGGACTAGCGGGGTTTCAAAGCAGTACTTC.

This clone appeared once. The gene calls are TRBV29-1 and TRBJ2-2, with 8 bases aligning to TRBD1. The ends lost 7 bases at V and 8 bases at J; junction bases unmatched: 6. This CDR3 comprises 12 residues. CDR1 is SQVTM, CDR2 ANQGSEA, per germline. The CDR3 nucleotides are TGCAGCGCCGGGACAGGCGTAGGGGAGCTGTTTTTT. The encoded protein is CSAGTGVGELFF.

The gene calls are TRBV18 and TRBJ1-2; D ambiguous. CDR3 length: 12 residues. V was shortened by 4 bases and J by 4 bases, with 7 bases between the two germline ends. Germline V gene sequence: CDR1 KGHSH, CDR2 LQKENI. In nucleotides, the CDR3 is TGTGCCAGCTCACGTGACATCTATGGCTACACCTTC. Amino acid sequence: CASSRDIYGYTF.

This chain joins TRBV30 and TRBJ2-7; the D gene is possibly TRBD1 (6 bases). The germline gives CDR1 GTSNPN, CDR2 SVGIG (reference sequence). The length of the CDR3 is 13 residues. Trimming removed 2 bases from V and 7 bases from J, with 15 bases in between. CDR3 nucleotide sequence: TGTGCCTGGAGTTTTGGGCAGGGGTTAGAGCAGTACTTC. It encodes CAWSFGQGLEQYF.

The rearrangement uses TRBV5-1 and TRBJ2-3, with 9 bases matching TRBD2. The germline V gene has CDR1 SGHRS and CDR2 YFSETQ. V trimming: 0 bases; J trimming: 2 bases; junction bases outside the gene matches: 16. This CDR3 is built from 20 residues. The CDR3: CASSLVSLFGTSNPTDTQYF. For the CDR3, the DNA is TGCGCCAGCAGCTTGGTCTCCCTGTTTGGGACTAGCAATCCCACAGATACGCAGTATTTT. Full variable domain (remainder filled in from reference TRBV5-1 and TRBJ2-3): KAGVTQTPRYLIKTRGQQVTLSCSPISGHRSVSWYQQTPGQGLQFLFEYFSETQRNKGNFPGRFSGRQFSNSRSEMNVSTLELGDSALYLCASSLVSLFGTSNPTDTQYFGPGTRLTVL.

To note about this clone: Its ends do not fully match the called genes, so a read error is possible. The chain joins TRBV7-7 to TRBJ2-7; 8 bases align to TRBD1. Germline V gives CDR1 SSHAT, CDR2 FNYEAQ (reference sequence). This CDR3 spans 14 amino acids. CDR3 sequence reads: CASSPRQGIGEQYF. In nucleotides, the CDR3 is TGTGCTAGCAGTCCTAGACAGGGGATCGGCGAGCAGTACTTC.

CDR3 residues: CASSFGSYGVNTEAFF. The CDR3 coding sequence is TGTGCCAGCAGTTTCGGGTCATACGGCGTGAACACTGAAGCTTTCTTT. J is TRBJ1-1 and V is TRBV27; D is ambiguous. Trimming removed 3 bases at V and 0 bases at J, with 14 bases between. Germline V gene lookup returns CDR1 MNHEY and CDR2 SMNVEV (reference sequence). CDR3 length equals 16 residues.

The J gene is TRBJ2-3, the V gene TRBV7-8; TRBD2 might be the D (5 bases). CDR1 is SGHVS, CDR2 FQNEAQ, per germline. The CDR3 consists of 17 residues. V dropped 0 bases and J dropped 0 bases, with 13 bases sitting between them. The CDR3 region is CASSLAIRLYSTDTQYF. In nucleotides, the CDR3 is TGTGCCAGCAGCTTAGCGATTCGACTATATAGCACAGATACGCAGTATTTT.

The genes are TRBV11-2 and TRBJ2-7, with a weak D call TRBD1 (6 bases). Germline CDR1 is SGHAT and CDR2 is FQNNGV. CDR3 length: 16 amino acids. With 2 bases removed from V and 0 bases from J, the gap between germline ends came to 14 bases. The CDR3 region is CASSLWQGTSSYEQYF. DNA of the CDR3: TGTGCCAGCAGCTTATGGCAGGGGACGAGCTCCTACGAGCAGTACTTC.

The J gene is TRBJ2-2, the V gene TRBV7-2; 11 bases are shared with TRBD2. J was trimmed by 2 bases and V by 3 bases; bases with no gene match: 5. This CDR3 has 17 amino acids. CDR1 is SGHTA and CDR2 is FQGNSA in the germline V gene. The CDR3 DNA reads as TGTGCCAGCAGCTTTGTAGCGGGGGGGCTAAACACCGGGGAGCTGTTTTTT. Protein sequence: CASSFVAGGLNTGELFF. The full variable domain, its missing parts supplied by reference TRBV7-2 and TRBJ2-2, is GAGVSQSPSNKVTEKGKDVELRCDPISGHTALYWYRQSLGQGLEFLIYFQGNSAPDKSGLPSDRFSAERTGGSVSTLTIQRTQQEDSAVYLCASSFVAGGLNTGELFFGEGSRLTVL.

This sequence joins TRBV19 and TRBJ2-7; 9 positions agree with TRBD1. The CDR3 spans 13 residues. Germline V gives CDR1 LNHDA, CDR2 SQIVND (reference sequence). V was clipped by 8 bases and J by 5 bases; unmatched bases: 7. CDR3: CASDTGTGNEQYF. The CDR3 bases are TGTGCCAGTGATACCGGGACAGGGAACGAGCAGTACTTC.

V and J are TRBV6-8 and TRBJ2-7; 11 positions match TRBD1. The V gene's germline CDR1 is MNHGY and CDR2 SAAAGT. The V segment lost 2 bases and the J segment 1 base; nucleotides outside the gene matches: 4. The CDR3 consists of 16 residues. CDR3 DNA sequence: TGTGCCAGCAGTTACAGTGGGACAGGGGGATCCTACGAGCAGTACTTC. The encoded protein is CASSYSGTGGSYEQYF.

The chain carries TRBV5-1 and TRBJ2-7; D is unclear. The CDR3 spans 13 residues. Looked up from germline, CDR1 is SGHRS and CDR2 is YFSETQ. With 2 bases removed from V and 3 bases from J, the gap between germline ends came to 9 bases. CDR3 amino acids: CASSFDIFYEQYF. As DNA, the CDR3 is TGCGCCAGCAGCTTCGACATCTTCTACGAGCAGTACTTC. Drawing the rest from reference TRBV5-1 and TRBJ2-7, the complete variable domain is KAGVTQTPRYLIKTRGQQVTLSCSPISGHRSVSWYQQTPGQGLQFLFEYFSETQRNKGNFPGRFSGRQFSNSRSEMNVSTLELGDSALYLCASSFDIFYEQYFGPGTRLTVT.